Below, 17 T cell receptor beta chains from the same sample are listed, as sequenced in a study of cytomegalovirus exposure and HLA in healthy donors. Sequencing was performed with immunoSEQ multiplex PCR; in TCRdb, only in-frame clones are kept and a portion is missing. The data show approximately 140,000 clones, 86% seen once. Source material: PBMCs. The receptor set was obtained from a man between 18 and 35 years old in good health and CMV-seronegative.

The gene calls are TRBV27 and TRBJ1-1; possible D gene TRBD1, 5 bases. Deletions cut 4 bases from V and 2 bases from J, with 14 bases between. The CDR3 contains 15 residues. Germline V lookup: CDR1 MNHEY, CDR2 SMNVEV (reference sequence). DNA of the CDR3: TGTGCCAGCAGTTCCCACGGGACTCACAACACTGAAGCTTTCTTT. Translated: CASSSHGTHNTEAFF.

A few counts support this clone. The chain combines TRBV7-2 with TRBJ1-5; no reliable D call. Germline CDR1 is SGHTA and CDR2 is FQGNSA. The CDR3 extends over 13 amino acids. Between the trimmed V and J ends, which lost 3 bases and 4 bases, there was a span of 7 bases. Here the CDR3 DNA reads TGTGCCAGCAGCTTTTGGGAGAATCAGCCCCAGCATTTT. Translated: CASSFWENQPQHF.

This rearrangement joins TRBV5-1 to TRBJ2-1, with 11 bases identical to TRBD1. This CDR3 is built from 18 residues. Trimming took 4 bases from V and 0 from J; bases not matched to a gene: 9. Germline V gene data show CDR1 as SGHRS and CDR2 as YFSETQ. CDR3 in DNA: TGCGCCAGCAGCCGCTGGACAGGGGGCTTTTCCTCCTACAATGAGCAGTTCTTC. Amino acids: CASSRWTGGFSSYNEQFF.

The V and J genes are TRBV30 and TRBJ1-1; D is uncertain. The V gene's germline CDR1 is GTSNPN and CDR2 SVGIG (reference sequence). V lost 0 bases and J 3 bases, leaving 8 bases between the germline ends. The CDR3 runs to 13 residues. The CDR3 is CAWSVRLDTEAFF. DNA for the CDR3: TGTGCCTGGAGTGTTCGGTTGGACACTGAAGCTTTCTTT.

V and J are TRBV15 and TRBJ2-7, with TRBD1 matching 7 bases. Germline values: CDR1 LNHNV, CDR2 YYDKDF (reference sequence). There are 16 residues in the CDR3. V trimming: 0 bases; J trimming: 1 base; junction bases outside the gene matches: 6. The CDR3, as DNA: TGTGCCACCAGCAGAGAGCCGACAGGGAATTCCTACGAGCAGTACTTC. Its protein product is CATSREPTGNSYEQYF.

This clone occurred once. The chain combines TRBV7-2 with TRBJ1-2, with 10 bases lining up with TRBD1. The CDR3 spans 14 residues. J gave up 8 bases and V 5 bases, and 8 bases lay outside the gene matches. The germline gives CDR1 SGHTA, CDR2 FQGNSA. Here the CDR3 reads CASSPDRGWRGYTF. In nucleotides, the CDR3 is TGTGCCAGCAGCCCGGACAGGGGGTGGCGCGGCTACACCTTC.

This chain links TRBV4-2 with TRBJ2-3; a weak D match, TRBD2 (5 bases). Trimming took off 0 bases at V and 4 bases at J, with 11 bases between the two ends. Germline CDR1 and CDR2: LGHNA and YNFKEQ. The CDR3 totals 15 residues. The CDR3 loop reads CASSQDLGGPDTQYF. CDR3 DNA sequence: TGTGCCAGCAGCCAAGACCTAGGAGGTCCAGATACGCAGTATTTT.

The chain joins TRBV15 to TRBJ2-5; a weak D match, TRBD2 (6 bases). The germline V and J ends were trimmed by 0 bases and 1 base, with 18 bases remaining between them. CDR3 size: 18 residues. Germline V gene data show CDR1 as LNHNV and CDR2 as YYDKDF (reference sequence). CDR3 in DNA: TGTGCCACCAGCAGAGATCTGGGGGGAGCCAGACTCCAAGAGACCCAGTACTTC. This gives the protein CATSRDLGGARLQETQYF.

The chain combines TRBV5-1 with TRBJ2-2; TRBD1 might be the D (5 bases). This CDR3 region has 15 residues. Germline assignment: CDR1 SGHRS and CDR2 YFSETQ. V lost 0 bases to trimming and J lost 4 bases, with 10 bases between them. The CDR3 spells CASSLGAGSTGELFF. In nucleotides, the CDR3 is TGCGCCAGCAGCTTGGGGGCAGGGTCCACCGGGGAGCTGTTTTTT.

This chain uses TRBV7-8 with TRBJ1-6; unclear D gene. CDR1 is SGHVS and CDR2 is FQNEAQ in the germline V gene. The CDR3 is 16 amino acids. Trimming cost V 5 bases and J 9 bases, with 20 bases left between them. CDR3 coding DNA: TGTGCCAGCAGCCTCCAAAGGGTGGGAGGAAGTTCACCCCTCCACTTT. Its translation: CASSLQRVGGSSPLHF.

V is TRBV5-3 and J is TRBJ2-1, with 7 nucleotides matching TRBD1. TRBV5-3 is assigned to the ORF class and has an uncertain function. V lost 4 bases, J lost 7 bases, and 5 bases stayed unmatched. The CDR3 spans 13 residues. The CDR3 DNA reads TGTGCCAGAAGCCACAGGGGTGGGAATGAGCAGTTCTTC. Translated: CARSHRGGNEQFF.

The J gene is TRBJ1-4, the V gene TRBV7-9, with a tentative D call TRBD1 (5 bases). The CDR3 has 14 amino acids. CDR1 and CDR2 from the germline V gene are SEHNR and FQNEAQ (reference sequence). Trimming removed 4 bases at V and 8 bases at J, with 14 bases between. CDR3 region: CASSSDTRGEKLFF. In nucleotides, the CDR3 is TGTGCCAGCAGCTCGGACACTCGAGGCGAAAAACTGTTTTTT.

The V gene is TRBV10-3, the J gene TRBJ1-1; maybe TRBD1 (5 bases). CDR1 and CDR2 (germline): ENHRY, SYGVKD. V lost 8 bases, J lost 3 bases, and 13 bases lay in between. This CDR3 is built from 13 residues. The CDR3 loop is CAIGAGFDTEAFF. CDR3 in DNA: TGTGCCATCGGGGCAGGGTTTGACACTGAAGCTTTCTTT.

The CDR3, as DNA: TGTGCCAGCAGTCAGGGCTACAATGAGCAGTTCTTC. It translates to CASSQGYNEQFF. V usage is TRBV6-6 and J usage is TRBJ2-1, with a possible D match to TRBD1 (5 bases). The CDR3 contains 12 residues. V lost 5 bases and J lost 3, with 5 bases in between. CDR1 and CDR2 from the germline V gene are MNHNY and SVGAGI (reference sequence).

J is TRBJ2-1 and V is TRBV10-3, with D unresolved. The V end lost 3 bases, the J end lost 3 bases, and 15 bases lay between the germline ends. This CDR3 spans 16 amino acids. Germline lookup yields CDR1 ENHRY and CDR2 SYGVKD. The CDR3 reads CAISEATGANYNEQFF. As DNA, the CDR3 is TGTGCCATCAGTGAAGCCACCGGAGCAAACTACAATGAGCAGTTCTTC.

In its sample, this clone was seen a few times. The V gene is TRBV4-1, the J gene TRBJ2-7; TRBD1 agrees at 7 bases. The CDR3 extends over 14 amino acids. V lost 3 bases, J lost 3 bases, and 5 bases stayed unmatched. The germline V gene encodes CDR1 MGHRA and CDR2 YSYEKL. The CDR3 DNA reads TGCGCCAGCAGCCACAGACAGGGTTACTACGAGCAGTACTTC. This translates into CASSHRQGYYEQYF.

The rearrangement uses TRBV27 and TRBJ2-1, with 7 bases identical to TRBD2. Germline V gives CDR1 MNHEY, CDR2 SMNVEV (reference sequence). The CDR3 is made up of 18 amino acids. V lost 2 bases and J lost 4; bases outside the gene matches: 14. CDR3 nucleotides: TGTGCCAGCAGTTTAGCCCCCAGTCGCGGGAGAATATACAATGAGCAGTTCTTC. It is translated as CASSLAPSRGRIYNEQFF.